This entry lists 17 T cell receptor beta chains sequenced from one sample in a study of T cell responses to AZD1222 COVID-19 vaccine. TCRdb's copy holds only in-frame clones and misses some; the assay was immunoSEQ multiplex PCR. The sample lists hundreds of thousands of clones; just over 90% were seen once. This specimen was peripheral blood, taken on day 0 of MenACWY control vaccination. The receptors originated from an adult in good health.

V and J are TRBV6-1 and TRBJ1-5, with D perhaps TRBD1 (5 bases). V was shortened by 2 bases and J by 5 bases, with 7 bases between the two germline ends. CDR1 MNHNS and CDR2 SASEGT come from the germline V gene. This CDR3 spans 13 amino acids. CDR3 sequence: CASSEPGHQPQHF. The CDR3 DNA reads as TGTGCCAGCAGTGAACCAGGGCATCAGCCCCAGCATTTT.

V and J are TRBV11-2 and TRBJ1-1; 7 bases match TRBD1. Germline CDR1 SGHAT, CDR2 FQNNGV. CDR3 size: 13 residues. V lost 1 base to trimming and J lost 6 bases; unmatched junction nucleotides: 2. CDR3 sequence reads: CASSLGQGSEAFF. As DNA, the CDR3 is TGTGCCAGCAGCTTAGGACAGGGCTCTGAAGCTTTCTTT.

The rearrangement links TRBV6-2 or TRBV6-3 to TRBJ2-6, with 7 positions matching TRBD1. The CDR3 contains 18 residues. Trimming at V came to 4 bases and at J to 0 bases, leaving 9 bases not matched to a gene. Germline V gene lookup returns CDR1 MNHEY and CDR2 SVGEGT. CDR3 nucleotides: TGTGCCAGCAGTTTAGAGACAGGGTGGGCCTCTGGGGCCAACGTCCTGACTTTC. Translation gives CASSLETGWASGANVLTF.

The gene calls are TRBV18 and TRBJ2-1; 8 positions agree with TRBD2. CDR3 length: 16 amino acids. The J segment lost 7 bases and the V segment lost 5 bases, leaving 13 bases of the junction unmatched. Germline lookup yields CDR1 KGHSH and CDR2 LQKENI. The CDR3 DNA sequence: TGTGCCAGCTCATACCCCACGGGCGGGGGGCCGAATGAGCAGTTCTTC. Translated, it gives CASSYPTGGGPNEQFF.

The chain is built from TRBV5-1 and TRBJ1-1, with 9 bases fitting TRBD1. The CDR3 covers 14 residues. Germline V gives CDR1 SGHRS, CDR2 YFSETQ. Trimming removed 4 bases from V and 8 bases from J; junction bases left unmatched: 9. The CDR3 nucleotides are TGCGCCAGCAGCCAAATCCAAACAGGGGGCGAAGCTTTCTTT. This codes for CASSQIQTGGEAFF.

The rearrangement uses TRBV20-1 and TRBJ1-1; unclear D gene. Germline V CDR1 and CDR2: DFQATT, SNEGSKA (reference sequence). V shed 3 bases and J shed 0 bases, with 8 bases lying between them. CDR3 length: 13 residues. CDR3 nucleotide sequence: TGCAGTGCTAGTGCCACGATGAACACTGAAGCTTTCTTT. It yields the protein CSASATMNTEAFF.

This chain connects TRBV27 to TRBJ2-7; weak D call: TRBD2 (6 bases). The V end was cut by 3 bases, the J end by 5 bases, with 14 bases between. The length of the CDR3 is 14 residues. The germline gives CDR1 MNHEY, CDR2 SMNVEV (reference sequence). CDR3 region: CASSFGGAIHEQYF. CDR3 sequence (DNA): TGTGCCAGCAGTTTTGGAGGGGCAATCCACGAGCAGTACTTC.

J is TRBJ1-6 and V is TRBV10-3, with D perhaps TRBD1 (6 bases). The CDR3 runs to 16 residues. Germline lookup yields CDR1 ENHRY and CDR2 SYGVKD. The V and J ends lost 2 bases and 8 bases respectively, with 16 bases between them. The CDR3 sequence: CAISESGGRWDSPLHF. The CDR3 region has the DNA TGTGCCATCAGTGAGAGTGGGGGGCGCTGGGATTCACCCCTCCACTTT.

The CDR3 spells CASSYSRLLGTEAFF. Written as DNA, the CDR3 is TGTGCCAGCAGTTACTCGAGACTTCTGGGGACTGAAGCTTTCTTT. V usage is TRBV6-5 and J usage is TRBJ1-1; D is unclear. The V end lost 0 bases, the J end lost 5 bases, and 13 bases lay between the germline ends. The germline V gene encodes CDR1 MNHEY and CDR2 SVGAGI. The CDR3 loop spans 15 amino acids.

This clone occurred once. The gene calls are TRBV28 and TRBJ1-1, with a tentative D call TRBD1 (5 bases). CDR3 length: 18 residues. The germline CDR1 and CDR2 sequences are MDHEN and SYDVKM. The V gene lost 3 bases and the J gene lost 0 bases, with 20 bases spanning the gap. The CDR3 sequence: CASSFGRAGSYLNTEAFF. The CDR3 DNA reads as TGTGCCAGCAGTTTTGGTAGGGCAGGGAGCTACCTGAACACTGAAGCTTTCTTT.

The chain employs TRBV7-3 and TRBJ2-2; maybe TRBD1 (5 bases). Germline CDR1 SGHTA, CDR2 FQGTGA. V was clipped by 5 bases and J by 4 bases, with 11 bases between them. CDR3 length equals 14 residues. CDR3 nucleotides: TGTGCCAGCAGCCCAGGGTGGCGCACCGGGGAGCTGTTTTTT. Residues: CASSPGWRTGELFF. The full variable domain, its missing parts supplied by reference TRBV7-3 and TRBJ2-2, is GAGVSQTPSNKVTEKGKYVELRCDPISGHTALYWYRQSLGQGPEFLIYFQGTGAADDSGLPNDRFFAVRPEGSVSTLKIQRTERGDSAVYLCASSPGWRTGELFFGEGSRLTVL.

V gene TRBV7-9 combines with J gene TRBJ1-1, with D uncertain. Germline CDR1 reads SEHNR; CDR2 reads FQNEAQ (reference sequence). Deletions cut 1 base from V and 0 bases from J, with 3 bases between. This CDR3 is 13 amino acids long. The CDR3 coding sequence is TGTGCCAGCAGCTTAGACATGAACACTGAAGCTTTCTTT. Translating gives CASSLDMNTEAFF.

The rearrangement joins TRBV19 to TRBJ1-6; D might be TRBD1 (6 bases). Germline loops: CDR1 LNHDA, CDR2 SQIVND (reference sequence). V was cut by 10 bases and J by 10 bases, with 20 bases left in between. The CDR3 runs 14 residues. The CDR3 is CATREQGGGSPLHF. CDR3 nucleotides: TGTGCCACTAGGGAACAGGGCGGAGGATCACCCCTCCACTTT.

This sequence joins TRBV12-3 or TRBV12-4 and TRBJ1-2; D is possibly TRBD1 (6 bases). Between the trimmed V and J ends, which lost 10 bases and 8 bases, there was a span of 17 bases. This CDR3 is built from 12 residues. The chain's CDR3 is CATSWGGSGYTF. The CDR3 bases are TGTGCCACCTCCTGGGGGGGCTCAGGCTACACCTTC.

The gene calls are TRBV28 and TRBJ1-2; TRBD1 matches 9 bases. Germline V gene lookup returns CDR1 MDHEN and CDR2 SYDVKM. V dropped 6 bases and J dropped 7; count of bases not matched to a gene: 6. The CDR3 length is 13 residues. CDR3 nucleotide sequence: TGTGCCAGCAGCGACAGGGGGGCTTCTGGCTACACCTTC. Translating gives CASSDRGASGYTF.

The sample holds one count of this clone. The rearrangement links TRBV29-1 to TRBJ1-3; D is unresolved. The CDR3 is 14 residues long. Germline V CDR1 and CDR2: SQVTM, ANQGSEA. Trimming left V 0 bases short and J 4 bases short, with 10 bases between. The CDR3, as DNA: TGCAGCGTTGAAGACCCCACAAGGGGAAACACCATATATTTT. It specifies CSVEDPTRGNTIYF.

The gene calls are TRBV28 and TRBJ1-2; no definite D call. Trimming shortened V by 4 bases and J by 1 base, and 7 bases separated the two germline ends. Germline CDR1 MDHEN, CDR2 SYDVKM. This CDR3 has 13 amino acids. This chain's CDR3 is CASSSVDNYGYTF. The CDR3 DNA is TGTGCCAGCAGTTCGGTGGATAACTATGGCTACACCTTC.